Listed here are 18 T cell receptor beta chains from one sample, sequenced in a study of metastatic and nonmetastatic thyroid tumors. No treatment of any kind had been given to any patient before thyroid surgery. MiXCR was used by TCRdb to re-call the PCR reads. The sample shows tens of thousands of clones, around 21% of them seen only once. The sample consisted of blood. These receptors came from a female donor with papillary thyroid cancer or a benign thyroid nodule (not recorded which). Some clones in this sample may be carry-over from other donors' samples.

The table lists this clone with many counts. V and J are TRBV10-1 and TRBJ2-2, with 7 bases lining up with TRBD2. The CDR3 is 14 amino acids. Germline V gives CDR1 WNHNN, CDR2 SYGVQD (reference sequence). The V gene end was trimmed by 6 bases and the J gene end by 5 bases; junction bases not matched to a gene: 6. CDR3: CASRERDATGELFF. The CDR3 nucleotides are TGCGCCAGCAGGGAGCGGGATGCTACCGGGGAGCTGTTTTTT.

In this sample, this clone turned up a few times. The chain carries TRBV20-1 and TRBJ2-7, with D perhaps assigned TRBD1 or TRBD2 (7 bases each). The CDR3 totals 12 residues. Germline V gives CDR1 DFQATT, CDR2 SNEGSKA (reference sequence). The CDR3 loop is CRAGGGIHEQYF. Here the CDR3 DNA reads TGCAGGGCAGGGGGAGGGATCCACGAGCAGTACTTC.

The chain combines TRBV11-1 with TRBJ2-7; D remains unclear. Trimming took off 7 bases at V and 5 bases at J, with 21 bases between the two ends. The CDR3 is 15 residues long. Germline V CDR1 and CDR2: SGHAT, FQDESV (reference sequence). The CDR3 here is CASTSMAFASDEQYF. CDR3 nucleotides: TGTGCCAGCACCTCTATGGCATTCGCGTCGGACGAGCAGTACTTC.

This clone is medium-sized within its sample. The chain has TRBV19 and TRBJ1-2; TRBD1 is a possible D gene (5 bases). The CDR3 runs 14 residues. Germline loops: CDR1 LNHDA, CDR2 SQIVND (reference sequence). The V end lost 4 bases, the J end lost 8 bases, and 17 bases lay between the germline ends. As DNA, the CDR3 is TGTGCCAGTAGTAAACTCGACAGTAATCGCGGCTACACCTTC. Translating it yields CASSKLDSNRGYTF.

CDR3 loop: CASSLDIDEKLFF. The CDR3 coding sequence is TGTGCCAGCAGCTTAGACATAGATGAAAAACTGTTTTTT. V is TRBV11-2 and J is TRBJ1-4; D remains ambiguous. This CDR3 is 13 amino acids long. Between the trimmed V and J ends, which lost 0 bases and 6 bases, there was a span of 5 bases. The germline V gene encodes CDR1 SGHAT and CDR2 FQNNGV.

This chain uses TRBV18 with TRBJ2-1; 7 nucleotides line up with TRBD2. Germline lookup yields CDR1 KGHSH and CDR2 LQKENI. Trimming took 0 bases from V and 7 from J; bases not matched to a gene: 6. The CDR3 sequence is 15 residues long. Here the CDR3 DNA reads TGTGCCAGCTCACCACCGGGGCGGGGAGGGAATGAGCAGTTCTTC. Translated, it gives CASSPPGRGGNEQFF. The variable domain in full, with the rest retrieved from reference TRBV18 and TRBJ2-1, is NAGVMQNPRHLVRRRGQEARLRCSPMKGHSHVYWYRQLPEEGLKFMVYLQKENIIDESGMPKERFSAEFPKEGPSILRIQQVVRGDSAAYFCASSPPGRGGNEQFFGPGTRLTVL.

This clone came up a few times. One junction end disagrees with the germline gene, perhaps due to a read error. This chain connects TRBV19 to TRBJ1-1, with TRBD1 as a possible D gene (5 bases). The CDR3 runs to 15 residues. From germline, CDR1 is LNHDA and CDR2 SQIVND (reference sequence). This chain's CDR3 is CASSKTTNRNTEALF. The CDR3 coding sequence is TGTGCCAGTAGTAAGACAACGAACAGGAACACTGAAGCTTTATTT.

This clone was seen repeatedly, ten times or more. The chain employs TRBV4-1 and TRBJ2-5, with D perhaps TRBD1 (6 bases). Germline loops: CDR1 MGHRA, CDR2 YSYEKL. Trimming shortened V by 5 bases and J by 4 bases, and 17 bases separated the two germline ends. This CDR3 comprises 15 residues. This chain's CDR3 is CASSKGTSGVETQYF. The CDR3 DNA follows: TGCGCCAGCAGCAAAGGTACTTCAGGGGTAGAGACCCAGTACTTC.

V and J are TRBV30 and TRBJ1-1, with TRBD1 matching 10 bases. The J segment lost 5 bases and the V segment lost 3 bases, leaving 6 bases of the junction unmatched. This CDR3 spans 14 amino acids. Germline CDR1 GTSNPN, CDR2 SVGIG (reference sequence). DNA for the CDR3: TGTGCCTGGAGAGGCCCGGGACAGGGGACTGAAGCTTTCTTT. Protein: CAWRGPGQGTEAFF.

This chain joins TRBV20-1 and TRBJ1-3, with a possible D match to TRBD1 (5 bases). Trimming stripped 2 bases from V and 3 bases from J, with 11 bases between. From germline, CDR1 is DFQATT and CDR2 SNEGSKA (reference sequence). The CDR3 is 14 amino acids. The CDR3 bases are TGCAGTGCTAGAAAAAGGGGTTTTGGAAACACCATATATTTT. Encoded protein: CSARKRGFGNTIYF.

This clone was counted many times. The chain combines TRBV7-9 with TRBJ2-5; no firm D call. Looked up from germline, CDR1 is SEHNR and CDR2 is FQNEAQ (reference sequence). This CDR3 region has 13 residues. Between the trimmed V and J ends, which lost 3 bases and 5 bases, there was a span of 10 bases. CDR3 protein: CASSFNGWETQYF. DNA of the CDR3: TGTGCCAGCAGCTTCAACGGGTGGGAGACCCAGTACTTC.

Comments on this clone: Its ends do not fully match the called genes, so a read error is possible. The chain combines TRBV19 with TRBJ2-3; 7 bases are a match to TRBD2. Germline assignment: CDR1 LNHDA and CDR2 SQIVND (reference sequence). The CDR3 totals 15 residues. The DNA of the CDR3 is TGTGCCAGTACTGAGGACGCGGGGGTAACGGATACGAAGTATTTT. Its translation: CASTEDAGVTDTKYF.

The chain couples TRBV7-2 to TRBJ1-6, with D uncertain. CDR1 and CDR2 (germline): SGHTA, FQGNSA. The CDR3 spans 14 residues. Trimming shortened V by 5 bases and J by 5 bases, and 10 bases separated the two germline ends. The CDR3 region has the DNA TGTGCCAGCAGCGGGGTTAGGGATAATTCACCCCTCCACTTT. Its translation: CASSGVRDNSPLHF.

The table lists this clone with a few counts. This sequence joins TRBV11-2 and TRBJ2-7, with D hard to call. Germline V gene lookup returns CDR1 SGHAT and CDR2 FQNNGV. V gave up 0 bases and J gave up 5 bases, with 20 bases separating them. The CDR3 totals 17 residues. The CDR3 DNA reads TGTGCCAGCAGCTTAGATCCTGGCAGATTGGCACCCAACGAGCAGTACTTC. It is translated as CASSLDPGRLAPNEQYF.

V and J are TRBV20-1 and TRBJ2-3; TRBD2 might be the D (5 bases). Germline lookup yields CDR1 DFQATT and CDR2 SNEGSKA (reference sequence). Deletions cut 1 base from V and 2 bases from J, with 16 bases between. This CDR3 is 16 amino acids long. The CDR3 region is CSARGSRASNTDTQYF. The CDR3 DNA reads TGCAGTGCTAGAGGGTCGCGGGCCTCCAACACAGATACGCAGTATTTT.

This clone was found many times. The chain joins TRBV30 to TRBJ2-3, with D possibly TRBD2 on 5 matching bases. Germline-derived CDR1 and CDR2 are GTSNPN and SVGIG (reference sequence). This CDR3 comprises 14 residues. Between the trimmed V and J ends, which lost 0 bases and 4 bases, there was a span of 11 bases. The CDR3 loop is CAWSVGINADTQYF. The CDR3 DNA reads as TGTGCCTGGAGTGTCGGGATTAATGCAGATACGCAGTATTTT.

This clone occurred many times. This sequence joins TRBV27 and TRBJ2-1, with TRBD2 identical over 7 bases. CDR1 is MNHEY and CDR2 is SMNVEV in the germline V gene (reference sequence). The length of the CDR3 is 15 residues. The J segment lost 7 bases and the V segment lost 5 bases, leaving 11 bases of the junction unmatched. The CDR3, as DNA: TGTGCCAGCAGTCAAGGACTAGTAAGGCGGAATGAGCAGTTCTTC. It yields the protein CASSQGLVRRNEQFF.

Note on this clone: In the same sample, other DNA sequences code for this CDR3. The rearrangement joins TRBV20-1 to TRBJ2-5; no clear D gene. Per the germline V gene, CDR1 is DFQATT and CDR2 is SNEGSKA (reference sequence). The V end was cut by 0 bases, the J end by 3 bases, with 14 bases between. The CDR3 totals 15 residues. Here the CDR3 reads CSARDLRQAEETQYF. CDR3 nucleotides: TGCAGTGCTAGAGATCTCCGGCAGGCGGAAGAGACCCAGTACTTC.